This record covers a single TCR beta chain. Antigen: not known. Per germline, CDR1 KGHDR and CDR2 SFDVKD. The CDR3 is 15 residues long. Germline trimming cut 3 bases from V and 5 bases from J; bases unmatched to any gene: 6. The data belong to a study of T cells in Graves' hyperthyroidism and ophthalmopathy. Overall study results and limits: By a 13 V-J model, ophthalmopathy was set apart from stable hyperthyroidism. Before onset, ophthalmopathy was predicted by the model a median about 6.2 months earlier.

Cells are PBMCs isolated from 9 to 10 ml of fresh blood. The source material, RNA transcripts, was used to amplify TCR beta CDR3 regions. Initially, a first-round RT-PCR of the TCR CDR3 employed the HTBI primer set. TCRdb redid the calling of the multiplex PCR reads with MiXCR, one entry per CDR3 protein. The sample carries about 350,000 distinct CDR3 sequences, about 15% recorded once. The chain recombines TRBV24-1 with TRBJ2-5, with 9 bases matching TRBD1. The sample taken for sequencing was blood. The source is a woman aged 25-40 years with Graves' hyperthyroidism that later progressed to Graves' ophthalmopathy. The CDR3 DNA is TGTGCCACCAGTGATCTTGACAGGGGGTTCGAGACCCAGTACTTC. Translation: CATSDLDRGFETQYF.